This TCR beta chain is drawn from a study of PD-L1 blockade in urothelial cancer. Study details: Atezolizumab, begun by patients in about 2014, was given at 1,200 mg intravenously every 3 weeks.

CDR1 and CDR2 from the germline V gene are MDHEN and SYDVKM. The CDR3 has 15 residues. Trimming shortened V by 2 bases and J by 1 base, and 12 bases separated the two germline ends. Sample time point: pretreatment peripheral blood. Measured with immunoSEQ multiplex PCR; TCRdb has only the in-frame clones, and not every one. The profile shows 45,000 or so clones, 75% to 85% of them singletons. The source material was PBMCs, sampled around atezolizumab (anti-PD-L1) treatment. The chain joins TRBV28 to TRBJ2-7; possibly TRBD1 for D (5 bases). The receptor was isolated from a man in his fifties or sixties with urothelial cancer. The CDR3 sequence: CASSLSSSGSYEQYF. The CDR3 DNA reads TGTGCCAGCAGTTTAAGTAGCTCAGGGTCCTACGAGCAGTACTTC.